The clone carrying this T cell receptor beta chain has just a few counts. TCRdb re-called the RT-PCR reads with MiXCR, one entry per CDR3 protein. This table has 500,000 to 600,000 distinct CDR3 sequences, approximately 10% appearing once. The data stem from a study of response to subunit inactivated influenza vaccine. The V gene's germline CDR1 is MNHNS and CDR2 SASEGT. With 6 bases removed from V and 3 bases from J, the gap between germline ends came to 18 bases. This CDR3 is 15 amino acids long. These data also featured in a second study, about T cells expressing NK-cell markers. As that report states: What made the TCR beta cDNA was 5'RACE template switching with UMIs. Restriction of sorting to alpha-beta TCR T cells was accomplished in several experiments using an anti-gamma-delta TCR antibody. A few donors likewise had their CD3+CD56-NKG2C+ fraction led by these clonotypes.

The chain carries TRBV6-1 and TRBJ2-7; D uncertain. This TCR was recovered from a man aged 45-65 years who received an inactivated influenza vaccine. Source: PBMCs from blood, taken on the day of vaccination. The CDR3 DNA follows: TGTGCCAGCAGCCAGGCCCGTGCTTTCGGCTACGAGCAGTACTTC. Its protein is CASSQARAFGYEQYF.